The source of this T cell receptor (beta chain) is a study of blood T cell repertoires in COVID-19. As for the study in general: T cells, B-cell-depleted T cells, or PBMCs supplied cDNA or gDNA.

V lost 3 bases, J lost 4 bases, and 15 bases lay in between. Germline V gives CDR1 MGHDK, CDR2 SYGVNS. This CDR3 spans 15 amino acids. TCRdb keeps only in-frame clones here, not all; method: immunoSEQ multiplex PCR. The table includes 150,000 to 200,000 clones, 78% detected once. The sequenced sample consisted of peripheral blood. This chain joins TRBV25-1 and TRBJ1-1, with D tentatively TRBD1 (5 bases). The sequence was obtained from an elderly woman with active or convalescent COVID-19. This CDR3 is CASSDPSGGGTEAFF. The CDR3 nucleotides are TGTGCCAGCAGTGACCCGTCCGGGGGGGGCACTGAAGCTTTCTTT.